This passage covers 10 T cell receptor beta chains from one sample sequenced in a study of blood T cells in healthy people across ages. A second PCR of roughly 7 to 11 cycles used a sample-barcoded 5' primer and a J-beta primer mix. TCRdb recomputed calls from the 5' RACE reads with MiXCR, one row per CDR3 protein. The table has around 790,000 distinct CDR3 sequences, roughly 44% seen once. Sequencing was carried out using blood. The receptors stem from a man between 60 and 75 years old in good health.

V and J are TRBV6-2 or TRBV6-3 and TRBJ1-2, with unresolved D. The CDR3 is 15 residues long. Germline CDR1 reads MNHEY; CDR2 reads SVGEGT. Trimming took 0 bases from V and 1 from J, leaving 9 bases between them. CDR3 amino acids: CASSYSGRFNYGYTF. The DNA for the CDR3 is TGTGCCAGCAGTTACTCGGGTCGATTTAACTATGGCTACACCTTC.

This clonotype was recorded a few times. V gene TRBV12-3 or TRBV12-4 combines with J gene TRBJ2-5; 7 positions match TRBD2. The V and J ends lost 6 bases and 1 base, in that order; junction bases with no gene match: 5. The CDR3 covers 14 residues. This chain's CDR3 is CASSQRLAQETQYF. The CDR3 DNA reads as TGTGCCAGCAGCCAAAGACTAGCCCAAGAGACCCAGTACTTC.

Here the CDR3 DNA reads TGTGCCAGCAGCTTGGTACTGGGGAGGGACGAGCAGTACTTC. Translating it yields CASSLVLGRDEQYF. The chain recombines TRBV11-2 with TRBJ2-7; 7 bases map to TRBD2. The CDR3 runs to 14 residues. Trimming cost V 3 bases and J 5 bases; bases outside gene matches: 7. CDR1 and CDR2 from the germline V gene are SGHAT and FQNNGV.

The V gene is TRBV18, the J gene TRBJ1-5; no reliable D call. V was clipped by 3 bases and J by 1 base, with 7 bases between them. The CDR3 spans 14 residues. The germline gives CDR1 KGHSH, CDR2 LQKENI. This CDR3 is CASSPMDSNQPQHF. CDR3 nucleotides: TGTGCCAGCTCACCGATGGACAGCAATCAGCCCCAGCATTTT.

V is TRBV5-1 and J is TRBJ1-5; 8 nucleotides agree with TRBD1. V shed 6 bases and J 8 bases; nucleotides not matched to a gene: 7. Germline CDR1 SGHRS, CDR2 YFSETQ. The CDR3 is 13 amino acids. The CDR3 reads CASKTGDLEPQHF. DNA of the CDR3: TGCGCCAGCAAGACAGGGGATTTGGAGCCCCAGCATTTT. Together with reference TRBV5-1 and TRBJ1-5, the CDR3 gives the full variable domain: KAGVTQTPRYLIKTRGQQVTLSCSPISGHRSVSWYQQTPGQGLQFLFEYFSETQRNKGNFPGRFSGRQFSNSRSEMNVSTLELGDSALYLCASKTGDLEPQHFGDGTRLSIL.

A word on this clonotype: A read error may account for a junction end that differs from germline. The chain carries TRBV7-2 and TRBJ2-5; no clear D. The J call may not be correct, given that the DNA end is closer to TRBJ2-7. Germline CDR1 SGHTA, CDR2 FQGNSA. CDR3 length: 13 amino acids. CDR3 DNA: TGTGCCAGCAGTTTAGAGCTCTTCGACGAGCAGTACTTC. As protein: CASSLELFDEQYF.

The chain has TRBV29-1 and TRBJ2-5, with a tentative D call TRBD2 (6 bases). Germline CDR1 reads SQVTM; CDR2 reads ANQGSEA. This CDR3 region has 13 residues. The V gene lost 3 bases and the J gene lost 5 bases, with 13 bases spanning the gap. The chain's CDR3 is CSVDLPAGETQYF. DNA for the CDR3: TGCAGCGTTGACTTACCCGCGGGGGAGACCCAGTACTTC.

This clonotype showed up just a few times. The chain joins TRBV20-1 to TRBJ2-7; TRBD1 matches 12 bases. CDR1 DFQATT and CDR2 SNEGSKA come from the germline V gene (reference sequence). CDR3 length equals 14 residues. Losses at the gene ends were 4 bases for V and 4 bases for J; bases not matched to a gene: 5. In DNA form, the CDR3 reads TGCAGTGCTACCCGGGACAGGGGGCTTTACGAGCAGTACTTC. It encodes CSATRDRGLYEQYF.

The chain employs TRBV24-1 and TRBJ2-7, with D perhaps TRBD1 (7 bases). Per germline, CDR1 KGHDR and CDR2 SFDVKD. Trimming stripped 5 bases from V and 5 bases from J, with 12 bases between. The CDR3 totals 13 residues. CDR3 DNA: TGTGCCACCAGTGGGCAGGGGGAGGACGAGCAGTACTTC. Protein sequence: CATSGQGEDEQYF.

This clonotype was recorded a few times. This chain joins TRBV5-1 and TRBJ2-4; D not certain. The CDR3 has 14 amino acids. Germline loops: CDR1 SGHRS, CDR2 YFSETQ. V shed 0 bases and J shed 2 bases, with 6 bases lying between them. Written as DNA, the CDR3 is TGCGCCAGCAGCTTGGAGAGTACCAAAAACATTCAGTACTTC. Translated, it gives CASSLESTKNIQYF.